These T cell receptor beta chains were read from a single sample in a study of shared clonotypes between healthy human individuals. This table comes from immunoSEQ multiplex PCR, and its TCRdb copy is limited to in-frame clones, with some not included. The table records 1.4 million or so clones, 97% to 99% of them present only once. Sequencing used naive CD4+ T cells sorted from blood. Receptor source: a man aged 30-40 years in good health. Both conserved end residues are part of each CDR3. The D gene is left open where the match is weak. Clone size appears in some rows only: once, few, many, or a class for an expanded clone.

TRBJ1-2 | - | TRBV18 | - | TGTGCCAGCTCACCCAAGGACAACTATGGCTACACCTTC | CASSPKDNYGYTF
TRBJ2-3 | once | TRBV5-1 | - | TGCGCCAGCAGCTCGGGCCTACCCACAGATACGCAGTATTTT | CASSSGLPTDTQYF
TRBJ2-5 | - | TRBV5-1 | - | TGCGCCAGCAGACTATATCCCTCCCCACAAGAGACCCAGTACTTC | CASRLYPSPQETQYF
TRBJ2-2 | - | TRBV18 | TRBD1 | TGTGCCAGCTCACCAAATGGACAGGTCACCGGGGAGCTGTTTTTT | CASSPNGQVTGELFF
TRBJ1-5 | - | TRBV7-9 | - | TGTGCCAGCAGCTTAGGGCCCTCTTTTCAGCCCCAGCATTTT | CASSLGPSFQPQHF
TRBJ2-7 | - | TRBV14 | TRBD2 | TGTGCCAGCAGCCAAGGGTCACTAGCGTACTACGAGCAGTACTTC | CASSQGSLAYYEQYF
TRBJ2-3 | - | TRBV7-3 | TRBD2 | TGTGCCAGCAGCTTATCAGCGGGAGGTAGCACAGATACGCAGTATTTT | CASSLSAGGSTDTQYF
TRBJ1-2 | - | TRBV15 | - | TGTGCCACCAGCAGCCGGGACAATCGGGATGGCTACACCTTC | CATSSRDNRDGYTF
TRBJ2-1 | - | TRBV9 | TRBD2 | TGTGCCAGCAGCCAGTCGGGGGGCTCCTACAATGAGCAGTTCTTC | CASSQSGGSYNEQFF
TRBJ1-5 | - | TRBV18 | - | TGTGCCAGCTCACCATTAGGGGGTTATAGCAATCAGCCCCAGCATTTT | CASSPLGGYSNQPQHF
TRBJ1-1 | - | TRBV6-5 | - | TGTGCCAGCAGTTACCCCCTTGGTGAAGCTTTCTTT | CASSYPLGEAFF
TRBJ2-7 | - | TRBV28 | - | TGTGCCAGCAGCCTCCGCTCCTACGAGCAGTACTTC | CASSLRSYEQYF
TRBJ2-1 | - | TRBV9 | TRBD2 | TGTGCCAGCAGCAAAAGTCTGGGAGGGACCCAGTACTACAATGAGCAGTTCTTC | CASSKSLGGTQYYNEQFF
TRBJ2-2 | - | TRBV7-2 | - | TGTGCCAGCAGCTTAAGCGTAGGGGGATCCGGGGAGCTGTTTTTT | CASSLSVGGSGELFF
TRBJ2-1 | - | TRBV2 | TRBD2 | TGTGCCAGCAAAATACTAGCGGGAGGGCACTATGAGCAGTTCTTC | CASKILAGGHYEQFF
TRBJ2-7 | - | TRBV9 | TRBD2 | TGTGCCAGCAGCCCCCTCAGCGGGAGGTTTAACGAGCAGTACTTC | CASSPLSGRFNEQYF
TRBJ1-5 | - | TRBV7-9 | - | TGTGCCAGCAGCTTCAGGGCACAGCCCCAGCATTTT | CASSFRAQPQHF
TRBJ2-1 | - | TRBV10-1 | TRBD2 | TGCGCCAGCAGTGAGATTGGCGTCGGGAGGGCGAATGAGCAGTTCTTC | CASSEIGVGRANEQFF
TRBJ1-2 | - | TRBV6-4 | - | TGTGCCAGCAGTGAACATAAATTCGCCGGGACACCTAACTATGGCTACACCTTC | CASSEHKFAGTPNYGYTF
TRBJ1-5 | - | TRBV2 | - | TGTGCCAGCAGTCCACAGGGAAGGGGACAGCCCCAGCATTTT | CASSPQGRGQPQHF
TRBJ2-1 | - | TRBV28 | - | TGTGCCAGCAGGATAGCGGATAGCTCCTACAATGAGCAGTTCTTC | CASRIADSSYNEQFF
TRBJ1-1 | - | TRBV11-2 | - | TGTGCCAGCAGCCGCAACACTGAAGCTTTCTTT | CASSRNTEAFF
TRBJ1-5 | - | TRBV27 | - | TGTGCCAGCGAAGAAAAGTGGGACGGTCGCGGTAATCAGCCCCAGCATTTT | CASEEKWDGRGNQPQHF
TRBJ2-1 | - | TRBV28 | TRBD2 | TGTGCCAGCAGTTTCGGTGGGCTAGCGGGGGGATTATCCTACAATGAGCAGTTCTTC | CASSFGGLAGGLSYNEQFF
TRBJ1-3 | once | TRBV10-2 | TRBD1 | TGCGCCAGCATCAACAGGGGGTCGAGTAACACCATATATTTT | CASINRGSSNTIYF
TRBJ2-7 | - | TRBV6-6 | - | TGTGCCAGCAGCTACAACAGCCCCGGGGAGCAGTACTTC | CASSYNSPGEQYF
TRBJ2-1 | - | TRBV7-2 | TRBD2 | TGTGCCAGCAGTGCACGGGGGGGCAATGAGCAGTTCTTC | CASSARGGNEQFF
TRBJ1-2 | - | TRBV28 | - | TGTGCCAGCAGTTTTCTCTCGGATGGCTACACCTTC | CASSFLSDGYTF
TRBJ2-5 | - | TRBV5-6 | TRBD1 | TGTGCCAGCAGCTCACCCGGGACAGGGTGGGAGACCCAGTACTTC | CASSSPGTGWETQYF
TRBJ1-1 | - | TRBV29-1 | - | TGCAGCGTTGGGTATTTGTCAATCGGGGGCACACAAGCTTTCTTT | CSVGYLSIGGTQAFF
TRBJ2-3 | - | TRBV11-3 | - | TGTGCCAGCAGCCAGATAAGTGCGGGACATAGCTCATCAGATACGCAGTATTTT | CASSQISAGHSSSDTQYF
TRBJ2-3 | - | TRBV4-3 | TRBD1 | TGCGCCAGCAGCCAAACGGCCCCAGGACAGGGTGCCTCCGATACGCAGTATTTT | CASSQTAPGQGASDTQYF
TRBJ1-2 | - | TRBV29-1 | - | TGCAGCGTTGAAATATGGGAGTCGACAGGTCCGATGGTGGGGTATGGCTACACCTTC | CSVEIWESTGPMVGYGYTF
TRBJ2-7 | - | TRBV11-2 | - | TGTGCCAGCAGAATATCCCCTACTTCCGTCCAGGACGAGCAGTACTTC | CASRISPTSVQDEQYF
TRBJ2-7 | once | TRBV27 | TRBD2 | TGTGCCAGCAGTCCCAGACTAGCGGAAGCCTACGAGCAGTACTTC | CASSPRLAEAYEQYF
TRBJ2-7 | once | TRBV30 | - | TGTGCCTGGAACAACGGCCTCTACGAGCAGTACTTC | CAWNNGLYEQYF